This is a list of T cell receptor beta chains from one sample in a study of cytomegalovirus exposure and HLA in healthy donors. Only in-frame clones appear in the TCRdb table, and some are missing; sequencing was by immunoSEQ multiplex PCR. Counted here are some 150,000 clones, 82% occurring once; the ten biggest clones make up 1.5%. The specimen was PBMCs. The source of these receptors is a male donor in good health and CMV-seronegative. The CDR3 runs from the conserved cysteine through the conserved F or W.

>TRBV9|TRBJ2-2
CASSVAGTGGEELFF
>TRBV7-2|TRBJ2-7
CASSLSPTVQYF
>TRBV7-3|TRBJ2-7
CASSLYGGGAYEQYF
>TRBV7-9|TRBJ1-4
CASSPGSREREKLFF
>TRBV19|TRBJ2-7
CASSSGEQYF
>TRBV25-1|TRBJ1-6
CASSISQGTNSPLHF
>TRBV5-1|TRBJ2-7
CASGSGTGGYEQYF
>TRBV19|TRBJ2-1
CASSILPGSSYNEQFF
>TRBV19|TRBJ2-1
CASSQRLEQFF
>TRBV7-2|TRBJ1-5
CASSLGSQGHSPQHF
>TRBV6-1|TRBJ2-2
CASSPYRGFTGELFF
>TRBV5-6|TRBJ1-6
CASSTGTGGRNNSPLHF
>TRBV6-4|TRBJ1-1
CASSVRTGAEAFF
>TRBV5-1|TRBJ2-1
CASSLFPGSYNEQFF
>TRBV6-5|TRBJ1-1
CASSYRGSKANTEAFF
>TRBV2|TRBJ2-2
CASISGTVNTGELFF
>TRBV28|TRBJ1-5
CASSFSRVLYQPQHF
>TRBV5-4|TRBJ2-5
CASSARETQYF
>TRBV2|TRBJ1-5
CASRRDTQGPQHF
>TRBV5-1|TRBJ2-1
CASSLDYPSYNEQFF
>TRBV7-2|TRBJ2-2
CASSLGPHTGELFF
>TRBV7-2|TRBJ2-2
CASSGRAFRGTGELFF
>TRBV7-2|TRBJ2-2
CASSLGGTGVSGELFF
>TRBV12-5|TRBJ1-3
CASGLVGKPAGGGSGNTIYF
>TRBV7-3|TRBJ2-1
CASSPGGGDYNEQFF
>TRBV6-5|TRBJ1-6
CASSYGRGSPLHF